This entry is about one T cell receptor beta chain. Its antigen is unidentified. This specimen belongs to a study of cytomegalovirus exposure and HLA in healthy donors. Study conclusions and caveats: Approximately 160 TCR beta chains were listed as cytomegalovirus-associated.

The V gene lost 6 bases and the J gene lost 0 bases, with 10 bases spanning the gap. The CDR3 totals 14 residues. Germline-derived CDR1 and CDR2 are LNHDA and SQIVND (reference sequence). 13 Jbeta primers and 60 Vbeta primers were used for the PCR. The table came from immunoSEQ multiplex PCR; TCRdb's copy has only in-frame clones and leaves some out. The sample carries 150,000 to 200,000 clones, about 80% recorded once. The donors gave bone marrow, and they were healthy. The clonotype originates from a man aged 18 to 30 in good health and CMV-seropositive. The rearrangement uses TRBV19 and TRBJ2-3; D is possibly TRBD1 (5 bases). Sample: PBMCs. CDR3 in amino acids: CASRDSTSTDTQYF. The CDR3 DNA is TGTGCCAGTAGAGACAGCACAAGCACAGATACGCAGTATTTT.